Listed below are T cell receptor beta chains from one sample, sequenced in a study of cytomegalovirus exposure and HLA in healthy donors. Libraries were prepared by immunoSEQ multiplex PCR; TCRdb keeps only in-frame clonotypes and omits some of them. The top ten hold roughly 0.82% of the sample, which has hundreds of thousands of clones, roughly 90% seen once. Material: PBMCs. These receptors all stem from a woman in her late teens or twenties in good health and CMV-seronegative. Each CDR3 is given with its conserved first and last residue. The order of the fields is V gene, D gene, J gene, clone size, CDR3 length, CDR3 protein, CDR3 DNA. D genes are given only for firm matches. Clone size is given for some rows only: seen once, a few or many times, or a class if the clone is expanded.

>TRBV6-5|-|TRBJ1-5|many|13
CASSYGLGQPQHF
TGTGCCAGCAGTTACGGTTTGGGCCAGCCCCAGCATTTT
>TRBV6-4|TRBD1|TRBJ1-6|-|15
CASSAKTGTNSPLHF
TGTGCCAGCAGTGCTAAGACAGGGACGAATTCACCCCTCCACTTT
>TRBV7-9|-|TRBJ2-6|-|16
CASSLGVGAGANVLTF
TGTGCCAGCAGCTTAGGAGTAGGGGCTGGGGCCAACGTCCTGACTTTC
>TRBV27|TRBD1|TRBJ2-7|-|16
CASRPPGGQKVYEQYF
TGTGCCAGCAGACCTCCAGGGGGTCAGAAGGTCTACGAGCAGTACTTC
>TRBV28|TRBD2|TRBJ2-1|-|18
CASSLLGTSGSSYNEQFF
TGTGCCAGCAGCCTTCTCGGGACTAGCGGGAGCTCCTACAATGAGCAGTTCTTC
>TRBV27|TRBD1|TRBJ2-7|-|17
CASSLRQGWTLDSEQYF
TGTGCCAGCAGTTTAAGACAGGGGTGGACACTTGATAGCGAGCAGTACTTC
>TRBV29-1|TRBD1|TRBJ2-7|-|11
CSVRTGAPQYF
TGCAGCGTCCGGACAGGGGCGCCCCAGTACTTC
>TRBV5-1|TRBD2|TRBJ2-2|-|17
CASSVGSGGPNTGELFF
TGCGCCAGCAGCGTAGGGAGCGGGGGTCCGAACACCGGGGAGCTGTTTTTT
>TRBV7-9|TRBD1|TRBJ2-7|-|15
CASSLQGVLSYEQYF
TGTGCCAGCAGCTTACAGGGGGTCCTCTCCTACGAGCAGTACTTC
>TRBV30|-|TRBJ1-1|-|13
CASIGGEGTEAFF
TGTGCCTCCATCGGGGGGGAAGGCACTGAAGCTTTCTTT
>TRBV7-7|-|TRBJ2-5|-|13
CASSQGGGGTQYF
TGTGCCAGCAGCCAAGGAGGGGGGGGGACCCAGTACTTC
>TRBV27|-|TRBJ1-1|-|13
CASSYGGTTEAFF
TGTGCCAGCAGTTATGGCGGGACCACTGAAGCTTTCTTT
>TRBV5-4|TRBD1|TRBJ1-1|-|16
CASSPNIGTEGTEAFF
TGTGCCAGCAGCCCCAACATCGGGACAGAAGGCACTGAAGCTTTCTTT
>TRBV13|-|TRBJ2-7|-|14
CASSLGRFGYEQYF
TGTGCCAGCAGCTTAGGCCGTTTCGGCTACGAGCAGTACTTC
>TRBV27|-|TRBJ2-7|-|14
CASSSSVSSYEQYF
TGTGCCAGCAGTTCCTCAGTAAGCTCCTACGAGCAGTACTTC
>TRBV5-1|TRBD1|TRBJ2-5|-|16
CASSLVAGGLGETQYF
TGCGCCAGCAGCTTGGTGGCAGGGGGCCTCGGAGAGACCCAGTACTTC
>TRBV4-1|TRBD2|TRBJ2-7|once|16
CASSHLGLAVTYEQYF
TGCGCCAGCAGCCACCTGGGACTAGCGGTGACCTACGAGCAGTACTTC
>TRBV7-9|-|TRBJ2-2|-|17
CASSLVPRSTNTGELFF
TGTGCCAGCAGCTTAGTTCCTCGCAGTACGAACACCGGGGAGCTGTTTTTT
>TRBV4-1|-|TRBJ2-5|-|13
CASSPGQKETQYF
TGCGCCAGCAGCCCCGGACAGAAAGAGACCCAGTACTTC
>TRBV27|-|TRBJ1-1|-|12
CASSSRGVVAFF
TGTGCCAGCAGTTCCCGCGGGGTGGTAGCTTTCTTT
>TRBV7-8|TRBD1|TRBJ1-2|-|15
CASSSSGTGYYGYTF
TGTGCCAGCAGCTCTAGTGGGACAGGGTACTATGGCTACACCTTC
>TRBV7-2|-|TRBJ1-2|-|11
CASSPGLGYTF
TGTGCCAGCAGCCCAGGGTTGGGATACACCTTC
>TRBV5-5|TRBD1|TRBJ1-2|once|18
CASSVADRGRRTSYGYTF
TGTGCCAGCAGTGTCGCCGACAGGGGGCGTCGAACTAGCTATGGCTACACCTTC
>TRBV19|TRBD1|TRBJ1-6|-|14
CASRRDRDVAPLHF
TGTGCCAGTAGGAGGGACAGGGACGTCGCACCCCTCCACTTT
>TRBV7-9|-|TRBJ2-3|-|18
CASSFQSTGGRVTDTQYF
TGTGCCAGCAGCTTCCAATCAACCGGGGGGCGAGTCACAGATACGCAGTATTTT
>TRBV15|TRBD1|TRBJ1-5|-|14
CATSRGQGNQPQHF
TGTGCCACCAGCAGGGGACAGGGGAATCAGCCCCAGCATTTT
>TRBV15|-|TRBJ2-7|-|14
CATSREWQRDEQYF
TGTGCCACCAGCAGAGAGTGGCAGCGGGACGAGCAGTACTTC
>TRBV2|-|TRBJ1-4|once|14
CASSSGQTNEKLFF
TGTGCCAGCAGTTCAGGGCAGACTAATGAAAAACTGTTTTTT
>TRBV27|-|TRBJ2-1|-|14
CATSQGSRRNEQFF
TGTGCCACCTCCCAGGGTTCCCGCCGGAATGAGCAGTTCTTC
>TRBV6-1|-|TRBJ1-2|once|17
CASSEAHKATAFYGYTF
TGTGCCAGCAGTGAAGCTCACAAGGCGACAGCTTTCTATGGCTACACCTTC